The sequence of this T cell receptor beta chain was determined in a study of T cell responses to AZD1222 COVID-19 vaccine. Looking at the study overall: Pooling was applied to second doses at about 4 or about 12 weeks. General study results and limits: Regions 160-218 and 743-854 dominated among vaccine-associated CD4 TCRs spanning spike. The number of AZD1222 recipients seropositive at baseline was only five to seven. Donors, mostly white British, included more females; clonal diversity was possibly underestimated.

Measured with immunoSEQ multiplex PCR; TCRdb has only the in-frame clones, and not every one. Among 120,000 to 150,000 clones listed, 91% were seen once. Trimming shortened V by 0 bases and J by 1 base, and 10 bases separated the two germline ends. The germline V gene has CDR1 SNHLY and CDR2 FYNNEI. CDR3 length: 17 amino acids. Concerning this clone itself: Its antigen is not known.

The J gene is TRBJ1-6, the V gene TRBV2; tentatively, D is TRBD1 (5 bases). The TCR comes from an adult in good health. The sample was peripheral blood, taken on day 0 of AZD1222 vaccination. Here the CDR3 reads CASSEAPSGSYNSPLHF. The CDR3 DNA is TGTGCCAGCAGTGAAGCGCCCTCAGGGTCCTATAATTCACCCCTCCACTTT.